One and the same sample provided the 10 T cell receptor beta chains below, sequenced in a study of T cell responses to AZD1222 COVID-19 vaccine. Only in-frame clones appear in the TCRdb table, and some are missing; sequencing was by immunoSEQ multiplex PCR. Of fewer than 200,000 clones in the sample, 70% to 90% were seen once. This specimen consisted of peripheral blood, obtained on day 0 of AZD1222 vaccination. Receptors were obtained from an adult in good health.

The chain joins TRBV19 to TRBJ2-2, with 9 nucleotides matching TRBD2. The CDR3 runs to 20 residues. Trimming took 0 bases from V and 10 from J; bases not matched to a gene: 21. Per germline, CDR1 LNHDA and CDR2 SQIVND (reference sequence). DNA of the CDR3: TGTGCCAGTAGTATAGAGGGGGCCGGGACCCCAAGGGGACTAGCTGTGGAGCTGTTTTTT. Translated, it gives CASSIEGAGTPRGLAVELFF.

The V call is TRBV6-6, the J call TRBJ1-3; no definite D call. Between the trimmed V and J ends, which lost 2 bases and 0 bases, there was a span of 11 bases. The CDR3 has 16 residues. CDR1 and CDR2 (germline): MNHNY, SVGAGI (reference sequence). The CDR3 reads CASSYPALGSGNTIYF. The CDR3 DNA follows: TGTGCCAGCAGTTACCCCGCCCTGGGCTCTGGAAACACCATATATTTT.

In nucleotides, the CDR3 is TGTGCCAGCAGCGCTTGGACAGGGTATGGCTACACCTTC. Its translation: CASSAWTGYGYTF. V gene TRBV7-9 combines with J gene TRBJ1-2; 8 bases are shared with TRBD1. The V segment lost 5 bases and the J segment 5 bases; nucleotides outside the gene matches: 4. CDR3 length: 13 amino acids. Germline V gene sequence: CDR1 SEHNR, CDR2 FQNEAQ (reference sequence).

The J gene is TRBJ2-7, the V gene TRBV5-4; D unresolved. The V gene's germline CDR1 is SGHNT and CDR2 YYREEE (reference sequence). The CDR3 has 15 residues. V dropped 3 bases and J dropped 4 bases, with 17 bases sitting between them. The CDR3 sequence: CASSSMGLATYEQYF. CDR3 DNA sequence: TGTGCCAGCAGCTCGATGGGTCTTGCTACGTACGAGCAGTACTTC.

The rearrangement links TRBV10-1 to TRBJ2-7; no clear D. V shed 2 bases and J shed 4 bases, with 15 bases lying between them. This CDR3 has 15 residues. The germline gives CDR1 WNHNN, CDR2 SYGVQD (reference sequence). The CDR3 protein is CASSEGGTVGYEQYF. The CDR3 nucleotides are TGCGCCAGCAGTGAGGGCGGAACTGTCGGGTACGAGCAGTACTTC.

The chain is built from TRBV6-5 and TRBJ1-2, with TRBD1 identical over 9 bases. The germline gives CDR1 MNHEY, CDR2 SVGAGI. Trimming took 8 bases from V and 3 from J; bases not matched to a gene: 7. This CDR3 spans 14 amino acids. The CDR3 DNA reads TGTGCCAGCGATTGGACAGGGGACGACTATGGCTACACCTTC. Translated: CASDWTGDDYGYTF.

This clone was detected once. This sequence joins TRBV28 and TRBJ2-6, with no clear D. This CDR3 region has 13 residues. Germline V CDR1 and CDR2: MDHEN, SYDVKM. Between the trimmed V and J ends, which lost 3 bases and 1 base, there was a span of 1 base. In DNA form, the CDR3 reads TGTGCCAGCAGTTTTTCTGGGGCCAACGTCCTGACTTTC. Translation: CASSFSGANVLTF. Full variable domain (missing parts from reference TRBV28 and TRBJ2-6): DVKVTQSSRYLVKRTGEKVFLECVQDMDHENMFWYRQDPGLGLRLIYFSYDVKMKEKGDIPEGYSVSREKKERFSLILESASTNQTSMYLCASSFSGANVLTFGAGSRLTVL.

This chain joins TRBV6-1 and TRBJ1-2, with D possibly matching TRBD1 (6 bases). V lost 2 bases and J 8 bases, leaving 18 bases between the germline ends. This CDR3 comprises 15 residues. Germline values: CDR1 MNHNS, CDR2 SASEGT. CDR3 loop: CASSEQTGYGHGYTF. CDR3 nucleotides: TGTGCCAGCAGTGAACAAACAGGGTATGGTCACGGCTACACCTTC.

The chain links TRBV2 to TRBJ1-5; D is possibly TRBD1 (5 bases). With 0 bases removed from V and 11 bases from J, the gap between germline ends came to 20 bases. CDR1 and CDR2 (germline): SNHLY, FYNNEI. This CDR3 comprises 16 residues. CDR3 DNA: TGTGCCAGCAGTGAAGCGTCGGGGACGGAGACCGGGGCCCAGCATTTT. Encoded protein: CASSEASGTETGAQHF.

The rearrangement links TRBV11-1 to TRBJ2-1; TRBD1 agrees at 8 bases. The CDR3 has 15 residues. V lost 4 bases and J lost 8; bases outside the gene matches: 10. Germline assignment: CDR1 SGHAT and CDR2 FQDESV (reference sequence). The CDR3 reads CASSSDRGWLYEQFF. CDR3 DNA: TGTGCCAGCAGCTCCGACAGGGGATGGTTATATGAGCAGTTCTTC. The complete variable domain, with remaining parts taken from reference TRBV11-1 and TRBJ2-1, reads EAEVAQSPRYKITEKSQAVAFWCDPISGHATLYWYRQILGQGPELLVQFQDESVVDDSQLPKDRFSAERLKGVDSTLKIQPAELGDSAMYLCASSSDRGWLYEQFFGPGTRLTVL.